Listed below are T cell receptor beta chains from one sample, sequenced in a study of CD8 T cells in ankylosing spondylitis. TCRdb reanalysed the 5' RACE reads using MiXCR and keeps one entry per CDR3 protein. This sample has approximately 500,000 distinct CDR3 sequences, with over 9.5% found just once. Sequenced input: blood, either unsorted or a sorted T cell fraction (not recorded which). These receptors were taken from a male donor with ankylosing spondylitis. CDR3s include the opening cysteine and the closing phenylalanine or tryptophan. Fields, in order: D gene, J gene, clone size, V gene, CDR3 protein, CDR3 DNA. D genes are given only for firm matches. Only part of the rows carry a size: once, few, many, or a class if the clone is expanded.

d_call: .; j_call: TRBJ2-3; clone_size: few; v_call: TRBV4-2; cdr3_aa: CASSQESVAADTQYF; cdr3_nt: TGTGCCAGCAGCCAAGAGAGCGTTGCGGCAGATACGCAGTATTTT
d_call: TRBD1; j_call: TRBJ1-5; clone_size: .; v_call: TRBV20-1; cdr3_aa: CSANRGSSNQPQHF; cdr3_nt: TGCAGTGCTAACAGGGGGTCTAGCAATCAGCCCCAGCATTTT
d_call: .; j_call: TRBJ2-1; clone_size: many; v_call: TRBV7-9; cdr3_aa: CASSPRQGLDYEQFF; cdr3_nt: TGTGCCAGCAGCCCGCGGCAGGGCCTCGATTATGAGCAGTTCTTC
d_call: .; j_call: TRBJ1-1; clone_size: .; v_call: TRBV7-8; cdr3_aa: CASSQFRDTEAFF; cdr3_nt: TGTGCCAGCAGCCAGTTCCGAGACACTGAAGCTTTCTTT
d_call: .; j_call: TRBJ2-1; clone_size: .; v_call: TRBV20-1; cdr3_aa: CRGTSYNEQFF; cdr3_nt: TGCAGAGGGACAAGTTACAATGAGCAGTTCTTC
d_call: .; j_call: TRBJ1-3; clone_size: few; v_call: TRBV29-1; cdr3_aa: CSVAGHLSGNTIYF; cdr3_nt: TGCAGCGTTGCGGGACACCTCTCTGGAAACACCATATATTTT
d_call: .; j_call: TRBJ2-3; clone_size: few; v_call: TRBV7-2; cdr3_aa: CASSPKASGDTQYF; cdr3_nt: TGTGCCAGCAGCCCCAAGGCCTCGGGCGATACGCAGTATTTT
d_call: .; j_call: TRBJ2-3; clone_size: few; v_call: TRBV5-1; cdr3_aa: CASSLAQAGDTQYF; cdr3_nt: TGCGCCAGCAGCTTGGCCCAGGCCGGAGATACGCAGTATTTT
d_call: TRBD1; j_call: TRBJ1-1; clone_size: many; v_call: TRBV5-6; cdr3_aa: CASSTGGLNTEAFF; cdr3_nt: TGTGCCAGCAGCACAGGGGGATTGAACACTGAAGCTTTCTTT
d_call: TRBD1; j_call: TRBJ2-5; clone_size: .; v_call: TRBV7-9; cdr3_aa: CASSTQTGWGETQYF; cdr3_nt: TGTGCCAGCAGCACCCAGACAGGGTGGGGAGAGACCCAGTACTTC
d_call: .; j_call: TRBJ1-5; clone_size: .; v_call: TRBV6-2/TRBV6-3; cdr3_aa: CASSQPPSNQPQHF; cdr3_nt: TGTGCCAGCAGCCAGCCTCCGAGCAATCAGCCCCAGCATTTT